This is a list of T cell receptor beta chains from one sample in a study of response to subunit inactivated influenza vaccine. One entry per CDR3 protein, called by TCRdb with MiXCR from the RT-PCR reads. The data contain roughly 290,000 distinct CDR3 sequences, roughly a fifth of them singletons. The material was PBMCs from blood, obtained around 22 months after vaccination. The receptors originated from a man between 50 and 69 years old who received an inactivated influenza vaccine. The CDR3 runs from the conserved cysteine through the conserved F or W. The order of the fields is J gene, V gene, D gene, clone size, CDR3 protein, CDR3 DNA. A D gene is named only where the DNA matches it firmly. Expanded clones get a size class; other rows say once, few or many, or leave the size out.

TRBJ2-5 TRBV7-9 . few CASSLVHGETQYF TGTGCCAGCAGCTTAGTTCATGGGGAGACCCAGTACTTC
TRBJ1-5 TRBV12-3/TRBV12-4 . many CASSFFRSSNQPQHF TGTGCCAGCAGTTTTTTTAGATCTAGCAATCAGCCCCAGCATTTT
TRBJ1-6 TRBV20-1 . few CSAPDSSYNSPLHF TGCAGTGCCCCCGACAGCTCCTATAATTCACCCCTCCACTTT
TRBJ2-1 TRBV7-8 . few CASRVPGHPNNEQFF TGTGCCAGCAGAGTTCCGGGACACCCCAACAATGAGCAGTTCTTC
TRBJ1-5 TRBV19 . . CASSIGLLINQPQHF TGTGCCAGTAGTATCGGGTTACTGATCAATCAGCCCCAGCATTTT
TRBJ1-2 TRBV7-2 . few CASSRSRGASGYTF TGTGCCAGCAGCCGGAGTAGGGGGGCAAGTGGCTACACCTTC
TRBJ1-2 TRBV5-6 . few CASSFTGPYGYTF TGTGCCAGCAGCTTTACAGGCCCCTATGGCTACACCTTC
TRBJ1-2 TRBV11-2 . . CASSSPQGSYGYTF TGTGCCAGCAGCTCACCCCAGGGGAGCTATGGCTACACCTTC
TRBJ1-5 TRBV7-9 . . CASGWSAVNQPQHF TGTGCCAGCGGCTGGTCGGCAGTTAATCAGCCCCAGCATTTT
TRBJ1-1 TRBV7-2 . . CASGPGAGLNTEAFF TGTGCCAGCGGACCAGGGGCAGGTTTGAACACTGAAGCTTTCTTT
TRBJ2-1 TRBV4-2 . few CASSQREGEQFF TGTGCCAGCAGCCAGAGAGAGGGTGAGCAGTTCTTC
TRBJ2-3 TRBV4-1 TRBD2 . CASSPTPSGGADTQYF TGTGCCAGCAGCCCGACGCCTAGCGGGGGGGCGGATACGCAGTATTTT
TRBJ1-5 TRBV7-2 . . CASSLGGVKGNQPQHF TGTGCCAGCAGCTTAGGAGGGGTTAAGGGCAATCAGCCCCAGCATTTT
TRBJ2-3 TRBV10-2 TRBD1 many CASSELTTGSLWGIVQDTQYF TGCGCCAGCAGTGAGCTCACGACAGGGTCGTTATGGGGGATCGTTCAAGATACGCAGTATTTT
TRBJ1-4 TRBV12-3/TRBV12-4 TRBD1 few CASRQGLITNEKLFF TGTGCCAGCCGACAGGGGTTAATAACTAATGAAAAACTGTTTTTT
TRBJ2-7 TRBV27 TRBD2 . CASSFSLAGAYEQYF TGTGCCAGCAGTTTCTCCCTAGCGGGAGCCTACGAGCAGTACTTC
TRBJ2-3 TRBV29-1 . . CSVEEVERGTQYF TGCAGCGTTGAGGAGGTTGAGCGAGGTACGCAGTATTTT
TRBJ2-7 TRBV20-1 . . CSARDLRSTAYEQYF TGCAGTGCTAGAGATCTCAGATCGACAGCCTACGAGCAGTACTTC
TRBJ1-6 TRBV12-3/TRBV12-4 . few CASSWRTVAPLHF TGTGCCAGCAGTTGGCGGACCGTGGCACCCCTCCACTTT
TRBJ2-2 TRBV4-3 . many CASSQGGSAGELFF TGCGCCAGCAGCCAAGGGGGTAGCGCCGGGGAGCTGTTTTTT
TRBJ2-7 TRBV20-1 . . CSASGETRFTYEQYF TGCAGTGCTAGTGGGGAAACCCGCTTTACCTACGAGCAGTACTTC
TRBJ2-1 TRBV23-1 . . CASSQSSTARSPFLPYNEQFF TGCGCCAGCAGTCAATCGTCGACAGCGAGATCTCCTTTTCTTCCTTACAATGAGCAGTTCTTC
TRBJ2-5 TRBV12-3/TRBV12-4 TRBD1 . CASSLVGTGPAGTQYF TGTGCCAGCAGTTTAGTGGGGACAGGCCCCGCTGGGACCCAGTACTTC
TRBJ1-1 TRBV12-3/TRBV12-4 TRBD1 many CASSATDRGKGFF TGTGCCAGCAGTGCGACCGACAGGGGCAAAGGTTTCTTT
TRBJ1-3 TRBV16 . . CASSQSPGAGNTIYF TGTGCCAGCAGCCAATCTCCCGGGGCAGGAAACACCATATATTTT
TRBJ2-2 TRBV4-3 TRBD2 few CASSQDRVSGSISNTGELFF TGCGCCAGCAGCCAAGATCGGGTTAGCGGGAGTATTTCGAACACCGGGGAGCTGTTTTTT
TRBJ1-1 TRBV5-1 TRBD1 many CASSIRQGAGTEAFF TGCGCCAGCAGCATACGACAGGGGGCGGGAACTGAAGCTTTCTTT
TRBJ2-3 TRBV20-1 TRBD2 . CSARDLRRAGDVTTQYF TGCAGTGCTAGAGATCTAAGGCGAGCGGGAGATGTTACTACGCAGTATTTT
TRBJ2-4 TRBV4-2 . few CASSQGGAKNIQYF TGTGCCAGCAGCCAGGGGGGAGCCAAAAACATTCAGTACTTC
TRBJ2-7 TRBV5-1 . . CASSLVRGEQYF TGCGCCAGCAGCTTGGTCCGGGGAGAGCAGTACTTC
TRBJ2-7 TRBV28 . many CASSRPLNEQYF TGTGCCAGCAGTCGTCCACTTAACGAGCAGTACTTC
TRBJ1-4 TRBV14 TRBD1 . CASSQAGGAWEKLFF TGTGCCAGCAGCCAAGCAGGGGGCGCGTGGGAAAAACTGTTTTTT
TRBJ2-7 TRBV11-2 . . CASTQLGGTYEQYF TGTGCCAGCACCCAACTAGGAGGGACCTACGAGCAGTACTTC
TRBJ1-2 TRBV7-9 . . CASSSPRTGADYGYTF TGTGCCAGCAGCTCACCTCGCACGGGGGCTGACTATGGCTACACCTTC
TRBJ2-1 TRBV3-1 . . CASSQELLVPNYNEQFF TGTGCCAGCAGCCAAGAACTCTTGGTCCCTAACTACAATGAGCAGTTCTTC
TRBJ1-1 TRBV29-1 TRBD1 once CSVSSTGGNTEAFF TGCAGCGTTTCCTCGACAGGGGGGAACACTGAAGCTTTCTTT
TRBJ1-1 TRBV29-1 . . CSAGGGTLNTEAFF TGCAGCGCCGGTGGGGGGACACTGAACACTGAAGCTTTCTTT
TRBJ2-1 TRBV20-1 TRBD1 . CSGGNRGLNEQFF TGCAGTGGCGGAAACAGGGGGCTGAATGAGCAGTTCTTC
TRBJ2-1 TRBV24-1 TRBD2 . CATSDLRTSLGSYNEQFF TGTGCCACCAGTGATTTAAGGACTAGCCTTGGCTCCTACAATGAGCAGTTCTTC
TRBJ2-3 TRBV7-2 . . CASSLLQARDTDTQYF TGTGCCAGCAGCTTATTACAAGCTAGAGACACAGATACGCAGTATTTT
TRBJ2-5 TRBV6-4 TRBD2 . CASSVVAGDFQETQYF TGTGCCAGCAGTGTGGTAGCGGGGGACTTTCAAGAGACCCAGTACTTC
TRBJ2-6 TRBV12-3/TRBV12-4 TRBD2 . CASNPGGTTGANVLTF TGTGCCAGCAACCCGGGGGGGACAACTGGGGCCAACGTCCTGACTTTC
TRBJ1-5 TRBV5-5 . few CASSLYGGNNQPQHF TGTGCCAGCAGCTTGTACGGGGGCAACAATCAGCCCCAGCATTTT
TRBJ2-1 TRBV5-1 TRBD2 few CASSLASGQNEQFF TGCGCCAGCAGCTTGGCTAGCGGGCAAAATGAGCAGTTCTTC
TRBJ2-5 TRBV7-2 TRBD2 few CASSLEGLAGVETQYF TGTGCCAGCAGCTTAGAGGGTCTAGCGGGGGTGGAGACCCAGTACTTC
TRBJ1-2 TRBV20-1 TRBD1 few CSASGTGDYGYTF TGCAGTGCTAGTGGGACAGGCGACTATGGCTACACCTTC
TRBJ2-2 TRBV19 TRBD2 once CASSIGLAGGRNTGELFF TGTGCCAGTAGTATAGGACTAGCGGGGGGGCGGAACACCGGGGAGCTGTTTTTT
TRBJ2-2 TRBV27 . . CASSFSFTAGELFF TGTGCCAGCAGTTTCTCGTTTACCGCCGGGGAGCTGTTTTTT
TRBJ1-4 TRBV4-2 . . CASSQGTTNEKLFF TGTGCCAGCAGCCAGGGGACAACTAATGAAAAACTGTTTTTT
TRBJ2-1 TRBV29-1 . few CSAFGLNNEQFF TGCAGCGCTTTCGGACTGAACAATGAGCAGTTCTTC
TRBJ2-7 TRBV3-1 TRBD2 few CASSPGTSGIHEQYF TGTGCCAGCAGTCCCGGGACTAGCGGTATCCACGAGCAGTACTTC
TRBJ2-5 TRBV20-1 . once CSAEEETQYF TGCAGTGCCGAGGAAGAGACCCAGTACTTC
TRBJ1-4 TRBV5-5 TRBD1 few CASSKGQPNEKLFF TGTGCCAGCAGCAAGGGACAGCCTAATGAAAAACTGTTTTTT
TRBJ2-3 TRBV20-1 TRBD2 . CSAARGSGGWTQYF TGCAGTGCTGCAAGGGGTAGCGGGGGGTGGACGCAGTATTTT